This entry concerns a single T cell receptor beta chain. None of the glioblastoma patients had an isocitrate dehydrogenase mutation. PBMC were collected before vaccination, two weeks after the third vaccination, and at progression. Up to about 2 ug genomic DNA was used for TCRB CDR3 amplification. Data came from immunoSEQ multiplex PCR; TCRdb stores just in-frame clones and leaves some out. The table lists some 70,000 clones, under 90% of them singletons. CDR1 is MDHEN and CDR2 is SYDVKM in the germline V gene. The CDR3 extends over 16 amino acids. V lost 3 bases to trimming and J lost 0 bases, with 11 bases between them. This record comes from a study of glioma-infiltrating T cells after dendritic cell vaccination.

The receptor's source is a human donor with glioblastoma. This material consisted of blood, taken before dendritic cell vaccination. This rearrangement joins TRBV28 to TRBJ1-4; D unresolved. The CDR3 DNA reads TGTGCCAGCAGTTTGACGGGAATCACAACTAATGAAAAACTGTTTTTT. Its protein is CASSLTGITTNEKLFF.